This T cell receptor beta chain was identified during a study of T cells after yellow fever vaccination. Points from the study as a whole: High-abundance clonotypes from the bulk population could contaminate FACS-sorted repertoires. The secondary response peaked faster, at day 5 versus 15, but was weaker. Overall, a small share of clonotypes was seen in both CD4 and CD8 compartments.

TCR cDNA was made by 5'RACE template switching, adding a universal primer site and UMIs. TCRdb used MiXCR to reprocess the 5' RACE reads, holding one entry per CDR3 protein. There are fewer than 650,000 distinct CDR3 sequences in the sample; just over 20% occur only once, and around 17% lies in the top ten. This CDR3 contains 11 residues. Germline CDR1 and CDR2: KGHDR and SFDVKD. V was cut by 3 bases and J by 11 bases, with 9 bases left in between. This clonotype turned up a few times. The antigen is unknown. The receptor's source is a man aged 18 to 30 who received the YFV17D yellow fever vaccine. The sample consisted of PBMCs, taken 20 to 25 days after the first yellow fever vaccination. The V call is TRBV24-1, the J call TRBJ1-1; perhaps TRBD1 as D (5 bases). CDR3 amino acids: CATSDGTSAFF. The CDR3 nucleotides read TGTGCCACCAGTGATGGGACGAGTGCTTTCTTT.